This T cell receptor beta chain is from a study of T cells after yellow fever vaccination. For the study at large: SMART-Seq v4 Ultra Low Input prepared the low-cell-number fractions.

About this clonotype itself: Its antigen remains unknown.

TCRdb re-called the 5' RACE reads with MiXCR, one entry per CDR3 protein. The top ten clones hold 40% of a sample with more than 95,000 distinct CDR3 sequences, 8.9% of them seen once. The study's findings and limits: Booster sampling recovered most clones from primary vaccination (roughly 97% CD4, roughly 86% CD8).

The V gene end was trimmed by 2 bases and the J gene end by 2 bases; junction bases not matched to a gene: 5. This CDR3 spans 15 amino acids. CDR1 is SGHRS, CDR2 YFSETQ, per germline. The chain carries TRBV5-1 and TRBJ2-5, with 8 positions matching TRBD2. The origin of this receptor is a man aged 18 to 29 who received the YFV17D yellow fever vaccine. Sequenced material: CD8+ T cells sorted from PBMCs, taken on the day of the yellow fever booster vaccination. CDR3 loop: CASSFLAGGQETQYF. In nucleotides, the CDR3 is TGCGCCAGCAGCTTCCTCGCGGGAGGACAAGAGACCCAGTACTTC.